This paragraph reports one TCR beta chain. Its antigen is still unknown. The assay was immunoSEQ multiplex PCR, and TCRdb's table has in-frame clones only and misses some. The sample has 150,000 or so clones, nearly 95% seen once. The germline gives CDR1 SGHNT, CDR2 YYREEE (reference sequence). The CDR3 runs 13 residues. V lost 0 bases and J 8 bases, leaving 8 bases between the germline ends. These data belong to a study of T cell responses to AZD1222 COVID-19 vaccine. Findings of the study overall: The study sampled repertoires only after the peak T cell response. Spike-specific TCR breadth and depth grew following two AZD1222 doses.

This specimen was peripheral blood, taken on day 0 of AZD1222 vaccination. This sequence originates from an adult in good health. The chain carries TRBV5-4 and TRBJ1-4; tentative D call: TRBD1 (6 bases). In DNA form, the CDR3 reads TGTGCCAGCAGCTTGGGACAGGCCGAAAAACTGTTTTTT. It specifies CASSLGQAEKLFF.